This T cell receptor beta chain stems from a study of blood T cell repertoires in COVID-19. Study-level information: PBMCs, B-cell-depleted T cells, or T cells were the source of the cDNA or gDNA that made up the material.

This CDR3 region has 14 residues. The germline gives CDR1 SEHNR, CDR2 FQNEAQ (reference sequence). V lost 7 bases to trimming and J lost 4 bases, with 16 bases between them. Original handling: Reference gene primer amplification in the assay estimated nucleated cell counts. The repertoire was sequenced with immunoSEQ multiplex PCR; TCRdb's copy has only in-frame clones and lacks some. The V and J calls and the clone size are those of that table, but D and trimming were determined from the DNA. The sample contains some 150,000 clones, around four fifths of which appear only once. This TCR derives from a human donor in a cohort sampled during active COVID-19. Material: peripheral blood. The chain couples TRBV7-9 to TRBJ1-1; D may be TRBD1 (5 bases). Here the CDR3 DNA reads TGTGCCAGCACCCCGGGGGGGGTGGGCACTGAAGCTTTCTTT. Encoded protein: CASTPGGVGTEAFF.